One sample yielded the 27 T cell receptor beta chains listed below, sequenced in a study of blood T cell repertoires in COVID-19 (dated by TCRdb to the early 2020s). Receptor amplification or capture employed the immunoSEQ multiplex PCR assay. TCRdb took over this immuneACCESS table, retaining in-frame rearrangements with V and J assigned. Such tables are incomplete; in checked studies, under half of the missing clones stem from an unresolved V gene, and the remainder is unexplained. For this sample there are approximately 110,000 clones; 85% to 90% appear just once. The ten most abundant clones make up about 30% of the sample. Sequenced: peripheral blood. Receptors were obtained from a woman aged 80 or older with acute or convalescent COVID-19.

This clone has just a few counts. The genes are TRBV7-8 and TRBJ2-3, with 8 nucleotides matching TRBD1. V shed 4 bases and J 1 base; nucleotides not matched to a gene: 7. This CDR3 comprises 16 residues. Germline loops: CDR1 SGHVS, CDR2 FQNEAQ. CDR3 nucleotide sequence: TGTGCCAGCAGCTGGCAGGGGGCGCGGGGCACAGATACGCAGTATTTT. Its protein product is CASSWQGARGTDTQYF.

This clone was seen a handful of times. The CDR3, as DNA: TGTGCCATCCTTCAGGTCAGCGGCCGGAGCTCCTACGAGCAGTACTTC. Translation: CAILQVSGRSSYEQYF. V gene TRBV10-3 combines with J gene TRBJ2-7; D perhaps matches TRBD2 (5 bases). This CDR3 contains 16 residues. The V end lost 8 bases, the J end lost 0 bases, and 20 bases lay between the germline ends. CDR1 is ENHRY and CDR2 is SYGVKD in the germline V gene.

The V gene is TRBV10-3, the J gene TRBJ2-1; 8 nucleotides align to TRBD2. Per germline, CDR1 ENHRY and CDR2 SYGVKD. V trimming: 3 bases; J trimming: 3 bases; junction bases outside the gene matches: 7. The CDR3 has 16 amino acids. Here the CDR3 DNA reads TGTGCCATCAGTGAATACGGGGGGGCCAGCTACAATGAGCAGTTCTTC. Encoded protein: CAISEYGGASYNEQFF.

The J gene is TRBJ2-5, the V gene TRBV23-1; D gene ambiguous. TRBV23-1 is an ORF for which the function is uncertain. Trimming stripped 0 bases from V and 0 bases from J, with 8 bases between. This CDR3 spans 15 amino acids. DNA for the CDR3: TGCGCCAGCAGTCAATCCCTCCAGTACCAAGAGACCCAGTACTTC. It yields the protein CASSQSLQYQETQYF.

The V call is TRBV28, the J call TRBJ2-1, with D unresolved. The CDR3 has 14 residues. Germline lookup yields CDR1 MDHEN and CDR2 SYDVKM. With 3 bases removed from V and 0 bases from J, the gap between germline ends came to 6 bases. Here the CDR3 DNA reads TGTGCCAGCAGTTTGTCCTTCTCCTACAATGAGCAGTTCTTC. Residues: CASSLSFSYNEQFF.

This chain links TRBV5-1 with TRBJ2-1; D is uncertain. CDR1 SGHRS and CDR2 YFSETQ come from the germline V gene. Trimming removed 0 bases at V and 7 bases at J, with 14 bases between. This CDR3 contains 15 residues. The CDR3 sequence: CASSLAVTLTNEQFF. The DNA of the CDR3 is TGCGCCAGCAGCTTGGCGGTGACATTAACGAATGAGCAGTTCTTC.

The rearrangement joins TRBV6-5 to TRBJ1-2; 8 nucleotides agree with TRBD1. Germline V gives CDR1 MNHEY, CDR2 SVGAGI. Trimming at V came to 4 bases and at J to 8 bases, leaving 9 bases not matched to a gene. CDR3 length: 14 amino acids. CDR3 nucleotides: TGTGCCAGCAGTTCCCACAACGGACAGGGAGGCTACACCTTC. Protein sequence: CASSSHNGQGGYTF.

This sequence joins TRBV3-1 (or the pseudogene TRBV3-2) and TRBJ2-7; 8 nucleotides match TRBD1. The length of the CDR3 is 16 residues. Losses at the gene ends were 3 bases for V and 3 bases for J; bases not matched to a gene: 10. Germline CDR1 and CDR2: LGHDT and YNNKEL (reference sequence). The CDR3 DNA sequence: TGTGCCAGCAGCCACCTTCGACAGGGGAAGGACTACGAGCAGTACTTC. Translation: CASSHLRQGKDYEQYF.

The chain employs TRBV5-6 and TRBJ1-2; a possible D gene is TRBD1 (6 bases). From germline, CDR1 is SGHDT and CDR2 YYEEEE. V shed 2 bases and J shed 4 bases, with 12 bases lying between them. The CDR3 has 14 residues. The CDR3 sequence: CASSLGQSIYGYTF. The CDR3 nucleotides read TGTGCCAGCAGCTTAGGACAGTCGATCTATGGCTACACCTTC.

V usage is TRBV7-2 and J usage is TRBJ1-1; unclear D gene. The CDR3 covers 14 residues. In germline, CDR1 is SGHTA, CDR2 FQGNSA. Trimming stripped 4 bases from V and 1 base from J, with 10 bases between. As DNA, the CDR3 is TGTGCCAGCAGCTACGTACTAGGGAACACTGAAGCTTTCTTT. It is translated as CASSYVLGNTEAFF.

The chain links TRBV19 to TRBJ1-1; maybe TRBD1 (6 bases). In germline, CDR1 is LNHDA, CDR2 SQIVND (reference sequence). This CDR3 comprises 16 residues. Trimming took 4 bases from V and 1 from J, leaving 16 bases between them. The CDR3 sequence: CASSSLQGISNTEAFF. The CDR3 coding sequence is TGTGCCAGTAGTAGTTTACAGGGTATATCGAACACTGAAGCTTTCTTT.

The V and J genes are TRBV15 and TRBJ1-2, with D possibly being TRBD1 (6 bases). Germline V gene sequence: CDR1 LNHNV, CDR2 YYDKDF (reference sequence). This CDR3 contains 13 residues. Trimming pared 6 bases from V and 5 bases from J, leaving 13 bases between. The CDR3 DNA sequence: TGTGCCACCAGTTCGGACAGTGAATATGGCTACACCTTC. It is translated as CATSSDSEYGYTF.

V is TRBV6-5 and J is TRBJ1-2, with no clear D. Germline CDR1 reads MNHEY; CDR2 reads SVGAGI. The CDR3 is 14 amino acids. V was clipped by 0 bases and J by 4 bases, with 9 bases between them. Written as DNA, the CDR3 is TGTGCCAGCAGTTACTCGGGCCGAAGCTATGGCTACACCTTC. This translates into CASSYSGRSYGYTF.

The chain combines TRBV7-9 with TRBJ1-5; a weak D match, TRBD1 (5 bases). Germline CDR1 reads SEHNR; CDR2 reads FQNEAQ (reference sequence). This CDR3 spans 15 amino acids. Trimming cost V 2 bases and J 2 bases, with 10 bases left between them. This CDR3 reads CASSLSGHRNQPQHF. CDR3 in DNA: TGTGCCAGCAGCTTATCAGGGCATCGCAATCAGCCCCAGCATTTT.

The chain carries TRBV24-1 and TRBJ2-5; unclear D gene. The V end lost 5 bases, the J end lost 6 bases, and 12 bases lay between the germline ends. Germline assignment: CDR1 KGHDR and CDR2 SFDVKD. The CDR3 consists of 13 residues. The CDR3 nucleotides read TGTGCCACCAGTGTAGCCCCCGAAAAGACCCAGTACTTC. Translated, it gives CATSVAPEKTQYF.

The CDR3 loop is CASSYYGGGSYEQYF. CDR3 nucleotides: TGTGCCAGCAGTTACTATGGGGGGGGCTCCTACGAGCAGTACTTC. J is TRBJ2-7 and V is TRBV6-2 or TRBV6-3; 7 bases agree with TRBD2. Germline loops: CDR1 MNHEY, CDR2 SVGEGT. There are 15 residues in the CDR3. Losses at the gene ends were 1 base for V and 0 bases for J; bases not matched to a gene: 3.

The chain links TRBV5-1 to TRBJ2-7, with 14 positions matching TRBD2. CDR1 and CDR2 from the germline V gene are SGHRS and YFSETQ. The V and J ends lost 4 bases and 0 bases, in that order; junction bases with no gene match: 3. The CDR3 has 16 amino acids. This chain's CDR3 is CASSGLAGGDSYEQYF. CDR3 DNA sequence: TGCGCCAGCAGCGGACTAGCGGGGGGTGACTCCTACGAGCAGTACTTC. Variable domain in full (rest from reference TRBV5-1 and TRBJ2-7): KAGVTQTPRYLIKTRGQQVTLSCSPISGHRSVSWYQQTPGQGLQFLFEYFSETQRNKGNFPGRFSGRQFSNSRSEMNVSTLELGDSALYLCASSGLAGGDSYEQYFGPGTRLTVT.

This chain links TRBV7-9 with TRBJ2-2; 10 nucleotides match TRBD2. Trimming cost V 1 base and J 6 bases; bases outside gene matches: 5. The CDR3 is 16 amino acids. CDR1 SEHNR and CDR2 FQNEAQ come from the germline V gene (reference sequence). CDR3 sequence (DNA): TGTGCCAGCAGCTTAGGTGGTCTAGCGGGAGCCGGGGAGCTGTTTTTT. Amino acids: CASSLGGLAGAGELFF.

In DNA, the CDR3 is TGCGCCAGCAGCCAAGACCTAACGGGTCGAACTTATGGCTACACCTTC. Protein product: CASSQDLTGRTYGYTF. The rearrangement joins TRBV4-1 to TRBJ1-2; D is ambiguous. Per germline, CDR1 MGHRA and CDR2 YSYEKL. V shed 0 bases and J shed 5 bases, with 16 bases lying between them. This CDR3 has 16 residues.

The chain links TRBV9 to TRBJ2-2, with 8 bases that match TRBD2. Per germline, CDR1 SGDLS and CDR2 YYNGEE. The trim removed 2 bases at V and 6 bases at J, leaving 6 bases unmatched. This CDR3 contains 15 residues. The CDR3 is CASSVTGGVAGELFF. CDR3 DNA: TGTGCCAGCAGCGTCACGGGGGGGGTCGCCGGGGAGCTGTTTTTT.

This chain joins TRBV28 and TRBJ2-4; perhaps TRBD1 as D (5 bases). Germline CDR1 and CDR2: MDHEN and SYDVKM. This CDR3 has 15 amino acids. Trimming cost V 6 bases and J 0 bases, with 12 bases left between them. The CDR3: CASSPRQLAKNIQYF. For the CDR3, the DNA is TGTGCCAGCAGCCCCCGACAGCTAGCCAAAAACATTCAGTACTTC.

The CDR3 DNA reads as TGTGCCATCATTGTAGCGGGGGGGTACAATGAGCAGTTCTTC. Translation: CAIIVAGGYNEQFF. The genes are TRBV10-3 and TRBJ2-1; TRBD2 agrees at 11 bases. J lost 4 bases, V lost 7 bases, and 3 bases had no gene match. Germline V gene data show CDR1 as ENHRY and CDR2 as SYGVKD. The CDR3 extends over 14 amino acids.

As DNA, the CDR3 is TGTGCCAGCCGAACAGGGGGAATCTTAACTGGGGCCAACGTCCTGACTTTC. Residues: CASRTGGILTGANVLTF. The chain employs TRBV28 and TRBJ2-6; 8 bases fit TRBD1. Trimming removed 8 bases from V and 2 bases from J; junction bases left unmatched: 11. The CDR3 loop spans 17 amino acids. Germline V gene sequence: CDR1 MDHEN, CDR2 SYDVKM.

The genes are TRBV7-2 and TRBJ2-3; 11 positions agree with TRBD2. The CDR3 spans 18 residues. Germline V lookup: CDR1 SGHTA, CDR2 FQGNSA. Germline trimming cut 4 bases from V and 1 base from J; bases unmatched to any gene: 10. Here the CDR3 DNA reads TGTGCCAGCAGCTACGTAACTAGCGGGGGTATAGGCACAGATACGCAGTATTTT. Its protein product is CASSYVTSGGIGTDTQYF.

This rearrangement joins TRBV4-1 to TRBJ1-4, with D maybe TRBD1 (6 bases). The CDR3 has 16 amino acids. Between the trimmed V and J ends, which lost 6 bases and 4 bases, there was a span of 18 bases. CDR1 is MGHRA and CDR2 is YSYEKL in the germline V gene. The CDR3 is CASRLGTPRGNEKLFF. CDR3 in DNA: TGCGCCAGCAGACTTGGGACACCCCGGGGTAATGAAAAACTGTTTTTT.

The chain carries TRBV7-9 and TRBJ2-2; D may be TRBD2 (5 bases). This CDR3 region has 17 residues. CDR1 and CDR2 (germline): SEHNR, FQNEAQ (reference sequence). Trimming cost V 1 base and J 1 base, with 13 bases left between them. The CDR3 reads CASSLGPWAGNTGELFF. The CDR3 bases are TGTGCCAGCAGCTTAGGTCCTTGGGCGGGGAACACCGGGGAGCTGTTTTTT.

There are a few counts of this clone. The genes are TRBV5-1 and TRBJ1-5; no firm D call. Trimming removed 0 bases at V and 2 bases at J, with 3 bases between. CDR3 length equals 13 residues. Germline V gene sequence: CDR1 SGHRS, CDR2 YFSETQ. CDR3 residues: CASSLAGNQPQHF. CDR3 DNA: TGCGCCAGCAGCTTGGCCGGCAATCAGCCCCAGCATTTT.